The 18 T cell receptor beta chains in this list originate from one sample, sequenced in a study of CD8 T cells in Susac syndrome. With random hexamers, reverse transcription was performed on about 0.5 to 1 ug of RNA. MiXCR, run by TCRdb on the immunoSEQ multiplex PCR reads, gives a single entry per CDR3 protein. The repertoire holds about 130,000 distinct CDR3 sequences, with approximately 96% as singletons. Sequenced input: CD4+ T cells from PBMCs. The source is a human donor in good health.

The chain joins TRBV20-1 to TRBJ2-1, with D uncertain. This CDR3 comprises 16 residues. Deletions cut 6 bases from V and 14 bases from J, with 32 bases between. Germline lookup yields CDR1 DFQATT and CDR2 SNEGSKA (reference sequence). The CDR3 DNA follows: TGCAGTGCCGTACAATCTCGACTGGTCAAGTCGTGGGTTGAGTTCTTC. As protein: CSAVQSRLVKSWVEFF.

V and J are TRBV19 and TRBJ2-7; D could derive from TRBD1 or TRBD2 (5 bases each). The V end was cut by 5 bases, the J end by 0 bases, with 11 bases between. Germline V gives CDR1 LNHDA, CDR2 SQIVND (reference sequence). The length of the CDR3 is 14 residues. This CDR3 reads CASSLRDGSYEQYF. The CDR3 DNA reads as TGTGCCAGTAGTCTCCGGGACGGCTCCTACGAGCAGTACTTC.

The chain employs TRBV7-6 and TRBJ2-7, with no clear D. Trimming shortened V by 5 bases and J by 3 bases, and 14 bases separated the two germline ends. The length of the CDR3 is 14 residues. CDR1 and CDR2 from the germline V gene are SGHVS and FNYEAQ. CDR3 coding DNA: TGTGCCAGCAGCCCCCCGGGTCGGATCTACGAGCAGTACTTC. As protein: CASSPPGRIYEQYF.

The chain carries TRBV7-9 and TRBJ2-7, with D possibly TRBD1 on 5 matching bases. The ends were cut back, 3 bases at V and 3 bases at J, with 18 bases in the middle. Germline V gene lookup returns CDR1 SEHNR and CDR2 FQNEAQ (reference sequence). This CDR3 spans 16 amino acids. Here the CDR3 reads CASSFGSQGVGYEQYF. CDR3 nucleotides: TGTGCCAGCAGCTTCGGATCCCAGGGTGTAGGCTACGAGCAGTACTTC.

This chain uses TRBV12-3 or TRBV12-4 with TRBJ2-2; the match to TRBD1 covers 7 bases. After removal of 2 bases from V and 5 bases from J, the junction contained 2 bases not matched to a gene. The CDR3 is 14 residues long. CDR3 protein: CASSLPQGTGELFF. The CDR3 nucleotides are TGTGCCAGCAGTTTACCACAGGGGACCGGGGAGCTGTTTTTT.

V is TRBV29-1 and J is TRBJ2-1; D perhaps matches TRBD1 (7 bases). Germline CDR1 reads SQVTM; CDR2 reads ANQGSEA. CDR3 size: 12 residues. V was trimmed by 7 bases and J by 9 bases, leaving 16 bases between them. DNA for the CDR3: TGCAGCGGCGGGGACAGTGGAGGTGAGCAGTTCTTC. It encodes CSGGDSGGEQFF.

The chain carries TRBV29-1 and TRBJ2-7; tentative D call: TRBD1 (6 bases). This CDR3 comprises 14 residues. The V gene lost 2 bases and the J gene lost 3 bases, with 14 bases spanning the gap. CDR1 is SQVTM, CDR2 ANQGSEA, per germline. The CDR3 DNA reads TGCAGCGTTGAACTGACAGGCCCCCTCTACGAGCAGTACTTC. Translated: CSVELTGPLYEQYF.

V and J are TRBV29-1 and TRBJ2-1; 7 nucleotides align to TRBD1. This CDR3 has 14 amino acids. From germline, CDR1 is SQVTM and CDR2 ANQGSEA. V lost 7 bases, J lost 4 bases, and 10 bases stayed unmatched. CDR3 bases: TGCAGCGCCTGTGAACAGGGGCCGTACAATGAGCAGTTCTTC. This encodes CSACEQGPYNEQFF.

The rearrangement joins TRBV9 to TRBJ2-5; D uncertain. V was pared by 0 bases and J by 3 bases, with 9 bases between. The CDR3 runs to 14 residues. Germline V gives CDR1 SGDLS, CDR2 YYNGEE. CDR3 nucleotide sequence: TGTGCCAGCAGCGTAGATGGTCCAGAAGAGACCCAGTACTTC. Translating it yields CASSVDGPEETQYF.

This chain uses TRBV6-6 with TRBJ2-1; D gene uncertain. Per the germline V gene, CDR1 is MNHNY and CDR2 is SVGAGI (reference sequence). The CDR3 loop spans 13 amino acids. Trimming cost V 7 bases and J 5 bases, with 12 bases left between them. CDR3 in amino acids: CASKPSSDNEQFF. CDR3 sequence (DNA): TGTGCCAGCAAGCCTAGTTCGGACAATGAGCAGTTCTTC.

The chain combines TRBV6-2 or TRBV6-3 with TRBJ2-7; possible D gene TRBD2, 5 bases. This CDR3 contains 18 residues. With 2 bases removed from V and 3 bases from J, the gap between germline ends came to 23 bases. Germline assignment: CDR1 MNHEY and CDR2 SVGEGT. The DNA of the CDR3 is TGTGCCAGCAGTTACGCGTGGCTCACTAGACAATACAACTACGAGCAGTACTTC. Its translation: CASSYAWLTRQYNYEQYF.

V usage is TRBV30 and J usage is TRBJ2-6; 7 nucleotides line up with TRBD2. From germline, CDR1 is GTSNPN and CDR2 SVGIG (reference sequence). CDR3 length: 16 amino acids. The V gene end was trimmed by 0 bases and the J gene end by 1 base; junction bases not matched to a gene: 3. The CDR3 region has the DNA TGTGCCTGGAGTGTAAGCGGGGTGTCTGGGGCCAACGTCCTGACTTTC. This translates into CAWSVSGVSGANVLTF.

The gene calls are TRBV2 and TRBJ2-5; the match to TRBD1 covers 7 bases. The length of the CDR3 is 15 residues. Germline V CDR1 and CDR2: SNHLY, FYNNEI. V shed 5 bases and J 2 bases; nucleotides not matched to a gene: 8. The CDR3 reads CASSSNRDRQETQYF. In nucleotides, the CDR3 is TGTGCCAGCAGTTCGAACCGGGACAGACAAGAGACCCAGTACTTC.

The rearrangement uses TRBV12-5 and TRBJ2-7; D not certain. Germline V gives CDR1 LGHNT, CDR2 FRNRAP. This CDR3 region has 17 residues. The V end lost 1 base, the J end lost 4 bases, and 20 bases lay between the germline ends. CDR3 residues: CASGLGKTDKGRYEQYF. CDR3 nucleotides: TGTGCTAGTGGTTTGGGTAAAACGGATAAGGGAAGATACGAGCAGTACTTC. Full variable domain (outside the CDR3, taken from reference TRBV12-5 and TRBJ2-7): DARVTQTPRHKVTEMGQEVTMRCQPILGHNTVFWYRQTMMQGLELLAYFRNRAPLDDSGMPKDRFSAEMPDATLATLKIQPSEPRDSAVYFCASGLGKTDKGRYEQYFGPGTRLTVT.

The rearrangement links TRBV7-8 to TRBJ2-2, with D hard to call. Germline-derived CDR1 and CDR2 are SGHVS and FQNEAQ. V was shortened by 2 bases and J by 4 bases, with 5 bases between the two germline ends. This CDR3 is built from 13 residues. In DNA form, the CDR3 reads TGTGCCAGCAGCTTAAGTGCCACCGGGGAGCTGTTTTTT. As protein: CASSLSATGELFF.

The chain couples TRBV7-9 to TRBJ2-1; no clear D gene. The CDR3 has 15 amino acids. Trimming took off 1 base at V and 6 bases at J, with 13 bases between the two ends. Per germline, CDR1 SEHNR and CDR2 FQNEAQ (reference sequence). The CDR3 loop reads CASSLGTRVSNEQFF. Here the CDR3 DNA reads TGTGCCAGCAGCTTAGGGACCCGGGTGAGCAATGAGCAGTTCTTC.

In its sample, this clonotype was seen once. The chain combines TRBV10-3 with TRBJ1-2, with a tentative D call TRBD1 (5 bases). The CDR3 has 14 amino acids. Germline V CDR1 and CDR2: ENHRY, SYGVKD. Trimming pared 5 bases from V and 8 bases from J, leaving 18 bases between. The CDR3 region is CAISLDLGTGGYTF. The CDR3 DNA reads as TGTGCCATCAGTCTAGATTTGGGAACAGGCGGCTACACCTTC.

The chain combines TRBV29-1 with TRBJ2-5, with TRBD2 matching over 10 bases. This CDR3 contains 15 residues. Trimming took 6 bases from V and 4 from J; bases not matched to a gene: 11. Per germline, CDR1 SQVTM and CDR2 ANQGSEA. The DNA of the CDR3 is TGCAGCGTGAGGGCTAGCGGGAGAGACTTAGAGACCCAGTACTTC. Residues: CSVRASGRDLETQYF.